This T cell receptor beta chain was found in a study of early T cells in non-severe SARS-CoV-2 infection (TCRdb year 2021). With respect to the entire study: Because TCR sequencing relied on bulk RNA taken from unsorted whole blood, pairing of alpha and beta chains was not possible. Findings and caveats that apply to the study as a whole: VDJdb matching was skewed toward anti-spike CD8 responses, so virus-specific expansions were likely underestimated and private and CD4 specificities were missed.

A case-control design nested within a healthcare worker cohort in London, UK, was used, with weekly nasopharyngeal swab PCR tests and blood sampling performed. Healthcare workers were enrolled in the week of the UK lockdown, from 23 to 31 March 2020, and were followed every week for up to about 16 weeks. Libraries were made using 5' RACE. The instrument given in TCRdb is NextSeq 500. To correct for sequencing error and PCR bias, the TCR library protocol tagged individual cDNA molecules with unique molecular identifiers. Sequencing covered both TCR alpha and beta chains, and within each sample the abundances of alpha and beta sequences were tightly co-correlated. On the authors' methods: V gene, J gene and CDR3 annotation of TCR sequences was performed with Decombinator V4. TCRs were defined as expanded if a significant change between any two time points was detected under a Poisson model with p below 0.0001. Abundances of TCRs were expressed as counts per million after normalisation to the total number of TCRs sequenced in each sample. MAIT TCRs were defined by TRAV1-2 paired with TRAJ12, TRAJ20 or TRAJ33, and iNKT TCRs by TRAV10 paired with TRAJ18. VDJdb, accessed on 1 November 2021, was searched for TCRs annotated for CMV, EBV and SARS-CoV-2, and TCRs annotated for more than one antigen were excluded. TCRdb redid the processing of the public reads, applying fastp at Q25 and MiXCR, and retained in-frame beta chains. CDR3 protein sequences are deduplicated, and each keeps its most common genes and DNA. The V and J calls, along with clone size, are taken from TCRdb and not from the paper's own processing. The sample table contains around 76,000 distinct CDR3 sequences; only one count was recorded for roughly 14% of them. The ten largest account for roughly 3.8% of the sample.

From the cysteine up to the phenylalanine, the CDR3 has a length of 15 residues. Just the 45-base CDR3 DNA is kept, in frame starting at base 1. V gives up 1 base and J gives up 0 bases, and the segment between their germline ends measures 6 bases. In the germline V gene, CDR1 corresponds to KGHSH and CDR2 to LQKENI. To note about this clonotype: Its antigen is unknown. No base qualities exist here, and no much larger clone lies one base off it.

Recombination joined TRBV18 with TRBJ2-2; the D gene lacks a confident call. The sample was whole blood, taken at baseline. This clonotype originated in an adult who was a healthcare worker with PCR-confirmed SARS-CoV-2 infection or an uninfected control (not recorded which). The CDR3 sequence is CASSPRAANTGELFF. The nucleotides are TGTGCCAGCTCACCACGGGCAGCGAACACCGGGGAGCTGTTTTTT.